Presented here are 5 T cell receptor beta chains from one specimen sequenced in a study of cytomegalovirus exposure and HLA in healthy donors. Primers: 60 Vbeta forward and 13 Jbeta reverse. The protocol was immunoSEQ multiplex PCR, while the TCRdb copy is restricted to in-frame clones and leaves out a portion. Among 85,000 to 90,000 clones listed, around 80% were seen once. The sample comprised PBMCs. Every receptor here comes from a young man in good health and CMV-seronegative.

The chain joins TRBV19 to TRBJ2-7, with D possibly TRBD2 on 6 matching bases. Germline CDR1 reads LNHDA; CDR2 reads SQIVND (reference sequence). This CDR3 spans 17 amino acids. V was trimmed by 3 bases and J by 2 bases, leaving 20 bases between them. CDR3 in DNA: TGTGCCAGTAGTATTTCCCCCACTAGCCGCGGCACCTACGAGCAGTACTTC. It yields the protein CASSISPTSRGTYEQYF. Based on the CDR3 plus reference TRBV19 and TRBJ2-7, the full variable domain is DGGITQSPKYLFRKEGQNVTLSCEQNLNHDAMYWYRQDPGQGLRLIYYSQIVNDFQKGDIAEGYSVSREKKESFPLTVTSAQKNPTAFYLCASSISPTSRGTYEQYFGPGTRLTVT.

The V gene is TRBV4-1, the J gene TRBJ1-2, with TRBD1 as a possible D gene (5 bases). The CDR3 sequence is 14 residues long. Trimming removed 3 bases at V and 4 bases at J, with 12 bases between. From germline, CDR1 is MGHRA and CDR2 YSYEKL. CDR3 sequence reads: CASSQGSGGYGYTF. The CDR3 DNA follows: TGCGCCAGCAGCCAGGGAAGCGGGGGCTATGGCTACACCTTC.

The chain combines TRBV6-5 with TRBJ2-3, with 11 nucleotides matching TRBD2. This CDR3 has 15 amino acids. J was trimmed by 4 bases and V by 2 bases; bases with no gene match: 2. CDR1 MNHEY and CDR2 SVGAGI come from the germline V gene. The CDR3 bases are TGTGCCAGCAGTTACATTAGCGGGGGGGCAGATACGCAGTATTTT. The encoded protein is CASSYISGGADTQYF.

The CDR3 DNA follows: TGTGCCAGCTGTGGGAGCCTTAATGAAAAACTGTTTTTT. This encodes CASCGSLNEKLFF. The chain combines TRBV27 with TRBJ1-4; D gene uncertain. Germline CDR1 MNHEY, CDR2 SMNVEV (reference sequence). The CDR3 length is 13 residues. The V and J ends lost 8 bases and 4 bases respectively, with 11 bases between them.

The sample holds a few counts of this clone. CDR3 in DNA: TGTGCCATCGGGGATCAGGGGGCAAGCAATCAGCCCCAGCATTTT. This encodes CAIGDQGASNQPQHF. The V and J genes are TRBV10-3 and TRBJ1-5; 8 bases fit TRBD1. Germline V CDR1 and CDR2: ENHRY, SYGVKD. The CDR3 extends over 15 amino acids. With 8 bases clipped from V and 1 base from J, the junction kept 7 bases outside the gene matches.